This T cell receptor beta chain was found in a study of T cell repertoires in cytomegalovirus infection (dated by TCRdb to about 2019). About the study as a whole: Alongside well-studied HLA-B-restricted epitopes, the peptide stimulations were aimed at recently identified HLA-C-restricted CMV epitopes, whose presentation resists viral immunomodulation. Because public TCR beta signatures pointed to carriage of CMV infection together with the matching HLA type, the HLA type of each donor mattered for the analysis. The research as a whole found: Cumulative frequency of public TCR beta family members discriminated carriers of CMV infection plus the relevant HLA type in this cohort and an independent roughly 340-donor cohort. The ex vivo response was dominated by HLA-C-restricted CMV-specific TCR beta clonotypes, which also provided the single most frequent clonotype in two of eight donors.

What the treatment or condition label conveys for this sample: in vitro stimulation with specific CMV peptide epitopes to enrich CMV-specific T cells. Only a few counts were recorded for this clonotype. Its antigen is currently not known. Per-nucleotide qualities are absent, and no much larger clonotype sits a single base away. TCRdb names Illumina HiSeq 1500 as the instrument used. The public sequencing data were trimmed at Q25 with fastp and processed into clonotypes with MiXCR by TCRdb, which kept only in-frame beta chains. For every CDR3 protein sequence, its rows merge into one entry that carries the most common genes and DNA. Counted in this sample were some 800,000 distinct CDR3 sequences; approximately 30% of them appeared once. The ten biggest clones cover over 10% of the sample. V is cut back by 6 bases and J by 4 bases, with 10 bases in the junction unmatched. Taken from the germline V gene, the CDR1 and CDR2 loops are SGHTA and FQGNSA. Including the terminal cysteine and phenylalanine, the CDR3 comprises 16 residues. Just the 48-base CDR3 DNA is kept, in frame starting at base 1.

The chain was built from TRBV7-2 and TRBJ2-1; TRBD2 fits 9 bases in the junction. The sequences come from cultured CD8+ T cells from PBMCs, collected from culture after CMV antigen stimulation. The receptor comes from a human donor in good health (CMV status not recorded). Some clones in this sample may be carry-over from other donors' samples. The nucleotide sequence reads TGTGCCAGCAGAAACCTGCTAGCGGGGCATTACAATGAGCAGTTCTTC. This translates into CASRNLLAGHYNEQFF.